The entry below describes one T cell receptor (beta chain). CDR3 size: 15 residues. PCR employed 60 Vbeta and 13 Jbeta primers. Data came from immunoSEQ multiplex PCR; TCRdb stores just in-frame clones and leaves some out. The table has fewer than 250,000 clones, 80% to 90% seen once; the top ten hold 2.9%. The sample comes from a study of cytomegalovirus exposure and HLA in healthy donors. The origin of this receptor is a man younger than 45 in good health and CMV-seronegative. V is TRBV21-1 and J is TRBJ2-4; the table names TRBD1, a call not compared with the DNA. TRBV21-1 represents a pseudogene. The sequencing input was PBMCs. Here the CDR3 DNA reads TGTGCCAGCAGCAGAGGCCGGGACACTGGAAACATTCAGTACTTC. Translation: CASSRGRDTGNIQYF.